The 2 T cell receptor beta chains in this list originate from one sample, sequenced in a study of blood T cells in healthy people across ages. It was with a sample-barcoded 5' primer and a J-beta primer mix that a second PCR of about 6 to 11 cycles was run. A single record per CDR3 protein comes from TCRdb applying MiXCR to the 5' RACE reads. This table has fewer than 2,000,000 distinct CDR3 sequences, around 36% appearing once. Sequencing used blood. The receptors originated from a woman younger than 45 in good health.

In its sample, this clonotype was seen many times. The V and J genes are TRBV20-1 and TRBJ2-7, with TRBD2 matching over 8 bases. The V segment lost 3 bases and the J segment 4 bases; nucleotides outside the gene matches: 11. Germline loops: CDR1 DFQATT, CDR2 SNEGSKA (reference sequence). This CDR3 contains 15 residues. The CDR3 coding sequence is TGCAGTGCTAGGAACCTCGGGAGGGAGAGTTACGAGCAGTACTTC. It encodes CSARNLGRESYEQYF.

The CDR3 coding sequence is TGTGCCTTCTTAGCGGGAGGGAGGGAGTTCTTC. As protein: CAFLAGGREFF. This chain joins TRBV30 and TRBJ2-1, with 11 bases lining up with TRBD2. CDR1 and CDR2 from the germline V gene are GTSNPN and SVGIG (reference sequence). The CDR3 consists of 11 residues. The ends lost 7 bases at V and 14 bases at J; junction bases unmatched: 7. Looking up the rest from reference TRBV30 and TRBJ2-1 gives the full variable domain: SQTIHQWPATLVQPVGSPLSLECTVEGTSNPNLYWYRQAAGRGLQLLFYSVGIGQISSEVPQNLSASRPQDRQFILSSKKLLLSDSGFYLCAFLAGGREFFGPGTRLTVL.